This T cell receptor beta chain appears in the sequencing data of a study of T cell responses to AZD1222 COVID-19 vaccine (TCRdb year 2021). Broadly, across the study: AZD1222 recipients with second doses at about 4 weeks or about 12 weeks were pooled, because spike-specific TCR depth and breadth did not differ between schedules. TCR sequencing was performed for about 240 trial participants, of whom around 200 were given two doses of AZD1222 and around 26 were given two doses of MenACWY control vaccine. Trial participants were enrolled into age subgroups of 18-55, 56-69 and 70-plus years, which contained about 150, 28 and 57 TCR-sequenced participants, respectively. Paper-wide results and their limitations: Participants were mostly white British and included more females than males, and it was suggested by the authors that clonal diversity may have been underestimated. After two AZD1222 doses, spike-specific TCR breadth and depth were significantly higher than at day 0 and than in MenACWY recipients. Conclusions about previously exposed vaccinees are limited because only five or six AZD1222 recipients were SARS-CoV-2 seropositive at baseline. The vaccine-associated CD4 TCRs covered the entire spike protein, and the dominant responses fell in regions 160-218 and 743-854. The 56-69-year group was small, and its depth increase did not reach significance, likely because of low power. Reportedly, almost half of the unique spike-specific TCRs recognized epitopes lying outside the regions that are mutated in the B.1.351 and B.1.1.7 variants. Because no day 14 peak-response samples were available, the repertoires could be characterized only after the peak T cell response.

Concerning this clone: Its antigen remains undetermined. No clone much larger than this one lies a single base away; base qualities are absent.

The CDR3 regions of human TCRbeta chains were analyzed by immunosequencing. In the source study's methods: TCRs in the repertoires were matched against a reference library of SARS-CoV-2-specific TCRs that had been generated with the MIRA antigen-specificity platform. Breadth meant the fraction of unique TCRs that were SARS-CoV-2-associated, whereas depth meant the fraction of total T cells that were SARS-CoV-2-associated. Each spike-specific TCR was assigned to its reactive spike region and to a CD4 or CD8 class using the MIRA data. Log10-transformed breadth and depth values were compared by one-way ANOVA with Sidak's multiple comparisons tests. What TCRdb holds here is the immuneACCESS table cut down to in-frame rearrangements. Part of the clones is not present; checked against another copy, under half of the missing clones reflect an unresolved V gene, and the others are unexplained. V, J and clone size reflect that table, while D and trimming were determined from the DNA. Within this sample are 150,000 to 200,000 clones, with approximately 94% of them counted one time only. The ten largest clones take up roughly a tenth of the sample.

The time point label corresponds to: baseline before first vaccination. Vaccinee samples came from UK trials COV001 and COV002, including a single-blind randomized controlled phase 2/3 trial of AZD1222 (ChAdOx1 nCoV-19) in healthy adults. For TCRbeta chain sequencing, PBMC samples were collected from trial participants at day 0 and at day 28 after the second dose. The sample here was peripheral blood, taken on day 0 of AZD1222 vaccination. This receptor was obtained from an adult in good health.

The CDR3 sequence is CASSLGGAQYF. The nucleotide sequence is given as TGTGCCAGCAGCCTTGGCGGGGCCCAGTACTTC. The receptor chain draws on TRBV27 and TRBJ2-5; the D gene is possibly TRBD2, with 6 bases matching. The germline V gene (reference sequence) supplies CDR1 MNHEY and CDR2 SMNVEV. Spanning cysteine to phenylalanine, the CDR3 consists of 11 amino acids. CDR3 DNA is the only sequence kept; it has 33 bases, read in frame from the first base. Trimming costs V 6 bases and J 9 bases, and their ends lie 11 bases apart.